The 12 T cell receptor beta chains listed next were all sequenced from one sample in a study of shared clonotypes between healthy human individuals. Sequencing was performed with immunoSEQ multiplex PCR; in TCRdb, only in-frame clones are kept and a portion is missing. The sample contains about 1,900,000 clones, roughly 94% of which appear only once. Cells designated naive CD8 were CD45RO-negative and were positively selected for CCR7, with terminally differentiated effector memory CD45RA+ cells excluded. Sequencing was carried out using naive CD8+ T cells sorted from blood. The source is a man between 18 and 35 years old in good health.

The chain links TRBV5-6 to TRBJ2-5; D remains unclear. V lost 5 bases, J lost 5 bases, and 13 bases lay in between. Per germline, CDR1 SGHDT and CDR2 YYEEEE. This CDR3 contains 13 residues. The CDR3 DNA follows: TGTGCCAGCAGAAACGACCCTATCGAGACCCAGTACTTC. The encoded protein is CASRNDPIETQYF.

The genes are TRBV7-9 and TRBJ2-2, with a weak D call TRBD2 (6 bases). Looked up from germline, CDR1 is SEHNR and CDR2 is FQNEAQ (reference sequence). CDR3 length equals 18 residues. With 5 bases removed from V and 1 base from J, the gap between germline ends came to 20 bases. As DNA, the CDR3 is TGTGCCAGCAGCCAAGAGGTGGATGGTAGCGGGAACACCGGGGAGCTGTTTTTT. Translated, it gives CASSQEVDGSGNTGELFF.

This clone was seen a single time. Other DNA sequences of this sample code for an identical CDR3. This chain links TRBV7-9 with TRBJ1-4; TRBD1 aligns across 7 bases. V trimming: 2 bases; J trimming: 6 bases; junction bases outside the gene matches: 0. Germline V gene data show CDR1 as SEHNR and CDR2 as FQNEAQ (reference sequence). CDR3 length: 13 residues. Here the CDR3 reads CASSLTGDEKLFF. The CDR3 region has the DNA TGTGCCAGCAGCTTAACAGGGGATGAAAAACTGTTTTTT.

The chain has TRBV7-9 and TRBJ2-7, with 10 bases lining up with TRBD1. V trimming: 0 bases; J trimming: 6 bases; junction bases outside the gene matches: 11. Per the germline V gene, CDR1 is SEHNR and CDR2 is FQNEAQ (reference sequence). The CDR3 runs to 17 residues. CDR3 in DNA: TGTGCCAGCAGCTTAGCTGTGGGACAGGGGTTTTTGAGCGAGCAGTACTTC. The encoded protein is CASSLAVGQGFLSEQYF.

The chain is built from TRBV28 and TRBJ2-4; 8 bases align to TRBD1. Trimming took 3 bases from V and 8 from J; bases not matched to a gene: 9. The V gene's germline CDR1 is MDHEN and CDR2 SYDVKM. The length of the CDR3 is 15 residues. CDR3 amino acids: CASSFGQGSRDIQYF. The DNA of the CDR3 is TGTGCCAGCAGTTTCGGACAGGGCTCTAGGGACATTCAGTACTTC.

The genes are TRBV30 and TRBJ2-7, with 8 bases fitting TRBD2. The last part of the DNA fits TRBJ2-5 better; the J call may be wrong. Germline CDR1 reads GTSNPN; CDR2 reads SVGIG (reference sequence). The CDR3 totals 16 residues. The CDR3 protein is CAWSVALAVYQETQYF. The CDR3 DNA sequence: TGTGCCTGGAGTGTTGCACTAGCGGTTTACCAAGAGACCCAGTACTTC.

The rearrangement links TRBV12-5 to TRBJ2-3; D is unclear. The CDR3 runs 16 residues. V was trimmed by 1 base and J by 6 bases, leaving 17 bases between them. The germline gives CDR1 LGHNT, CDR2 FRNRAP. The CDR3 spells CASGLASTPTGDTQYF. The CDR3 coding sequence is TGTGCTAGTGGTTTGGCCTCCACTCCAACCGGGGATACGCAGTATTTT.

The V and J genes are TRBV7-9 and TRBJ2-7, with 8 nucleotides matching TRBD2. The CDR3 extends over 14 amino acids. Germline CDR1 is SEHNR and CDR2 is FQNEAQ (reference sequence). The ends lost 5 bases at V and 6 bases at J; junction bases unmatched: 9. CDR3 DNA: TGTGCCAGCAGCCCACCCGGGACTAGTAGCGAGCAGTACTTC. Translated, it gives CASSPPGTSSEQYF.

In regard to this clone: This same CDR3 is encoded by further DNA sequences in the sample. The chain is built from TRBV6-5 and TRBJ2-2; TRBD1 matches 10 bases. Germline CDR1 MNHEY, CDR2 SVGAGI. The CDR3 spans 15 residues. The V and J ends lost 4 bases and 4 bases, in that order; junction bases with no gene match: 3. CDR3 nucleotides: TGTGCCAGCAGTTCTGGGACAGGGGCCACCGGGGAGCTGTTTTTT. Encoded protein: CASSSGTGATGELFF.

About this clone: Other DNA sequences of this sample code for an identical CDR3. V gene TRBV4-1 combines with J gene TRBJ1-1; D gene uncertain. V lost 1 base and J 2 bases, leaving 8 bases between the germline ends. The CDR3 has 14 amino acids. Germline assignment: CDR1 MGHRA and CDR2 YSYEKL. CDR3 residues: CASSQGTVNTEAFF. For the CDR3, the DNA is TGCGCCAGCAGCCAAGGGACGGTAAACACTGAAGCTTTCTTT.

In regard to this clone: The sample contains more than one DNA sequence encoding this CDR3. This chain joins TRBV28 and TRBJ2-7; D may match TRBD1 or TRBD2 (5 bases each). This CDR3 is 13 amino acids long. Trimming left V 2 bases short and J 2 bases short, with 7 bases between. Per germline, CDR1 MDHEN and CDR2 SYDVKM. Written as DNA, the CDR3 is TGTGCCAGCAGTTTAAGAGGGGCCTACGAGCAGTACTTC. Translating gives CASSLRGAYEQYF.

The chain recombines TRBV4-1 with TRBJ1-2; 9 bases map to TRBD1. The junction had 6 bases not matched to a gene; V was cut back by 3 bases and J by 7 bases. The CDR3 consists of 14 residues. Germline loops: CDR1 MGHRA, CDR2 YSYEKL. For the CDR3, the DNA is TGCGCCAGCAGCCACGAACAGGGGGCGGCTGGCTACACCTTC. This gives the protein CASSHEQGAAGYTF.